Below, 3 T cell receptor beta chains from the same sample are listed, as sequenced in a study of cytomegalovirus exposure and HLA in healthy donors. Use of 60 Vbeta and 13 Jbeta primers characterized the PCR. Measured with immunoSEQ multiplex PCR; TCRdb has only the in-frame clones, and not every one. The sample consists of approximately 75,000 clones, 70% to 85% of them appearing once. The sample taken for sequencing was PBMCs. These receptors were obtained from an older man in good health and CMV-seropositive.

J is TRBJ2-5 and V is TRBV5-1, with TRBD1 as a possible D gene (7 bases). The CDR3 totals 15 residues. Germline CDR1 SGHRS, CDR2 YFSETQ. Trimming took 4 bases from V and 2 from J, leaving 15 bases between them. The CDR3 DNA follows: TGCGCCAGCAGCCCCAGGGGGGTGGGTCAAGAGACCCAGTACTTC. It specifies CASSPRGVGQETQYF.

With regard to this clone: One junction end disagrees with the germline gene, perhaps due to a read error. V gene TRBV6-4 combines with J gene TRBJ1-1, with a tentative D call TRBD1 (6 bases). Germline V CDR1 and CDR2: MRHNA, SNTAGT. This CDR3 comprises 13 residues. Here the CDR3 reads CASRITGNAEAFF. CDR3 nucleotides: TGTGCCAGCAGAATAACAGGGAACGCTGAAGCTTTCTTT.

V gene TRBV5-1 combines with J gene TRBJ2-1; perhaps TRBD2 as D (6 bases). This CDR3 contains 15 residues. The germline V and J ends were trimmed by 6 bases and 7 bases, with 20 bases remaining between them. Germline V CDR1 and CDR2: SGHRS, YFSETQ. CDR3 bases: TGCGCCAGCACTGCCGGGTCCCTCCGGGGGAATGAGCAGTTCTTC. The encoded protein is CASTAGSLRGNEQFF.